This T cell receptor beta chain was sequenced during a study of blood T cell repertoires in COVID-19. Study context: Acute and convalescent COVID-19 samples came from the United States, Italy and Spain.

The assay was immunoSEQ multiplex PCR, and TCRdb's table has in-frame clones only and misses some. The table has 250,000 or so clones, 75% to 95% seen once. The V end lost 4 bases, the J end lost 8 bases, and 9 bases lay between the germline ends. There are 12 residues in the CDR3. The germline CDR1 and CDR2 sequences are MGHRA and YSYEKL. Those enrolled, adults aged about 18 to 89 years, came from about 24 US areas. Cohorts were determined from participant-reported clinical history. The receptor comes from a man in his forties who had been exposed to COVID-19. Sample: PBMCs or T cells enriched from blood (not recorded which). This chain uses TRBV4-1 with TRBJ2-4; tentative D call: TRBD2 (5 bases). The CDR3 spells CASSPEADIQYF. As DNA, the CDR3 is TGCGCCAGCAGCCCTGAAGCGGACATTCAGTACTTC.